Following are 3 T cell receptor beta chains from one sample sequenced in a study of technical replicates of blood from several donors. The method was immunoSEQ multiplex PCR; TCRdb's version includes in-frame clones alone and lacks a portion of them. Here the sample spans 65,000 to 90,000 clones, around 86% being singletons. Sequencing was done on a sample of PBMCs. The receptors shown here come from a human donor in good health. Some clones in this sample may be carry-over from other donors' samples.

This chain links TRBV5-6 with TRBJ1-4; perhaps TRBD1 as D (5 bases). The CDR3 extends over 15 amino acids. From germline, CDR1 is SGHDT and CDR2 YYEEEE. V lost 4 bases and J lost 3, with 13 bases in between. The CDR3 here is CASSPDGTANEKLFF. DNA for the CDR3: TGTGCCAGCAGCCCGGACGGGACTGCTAATGAAAAACTGTTTTTT.

The chain links TRBV15 to TRBJ1-2, with TRBD1 matching over 10 bases. V dropped 5 bases and J dropped 4; count of bases not matched to a gene: 4. The CDR3 spans 14 residues. CDR1 is LNHNV and CDR2 is YYDKDF in the germline V gene (reference sequence). The CDR3 here is CATSGTGDSYGYTF. The CDR3 DNA follows: TGTGCCACCAGCGGGACAGGGGATAGCTATGGCTACACCTTC.

This clone was detected only once. The chain recombines TRBV4-3 with TRBJ2-7, with TRBD2 matching over 9 bases. This CDR3 is built from 15 residues. J gave up 2 bases and V 2 bases, and 4 bases lay outside the gene matches. Germline V gene sequence: CDR1 LGHNA, CDR2 YSLEER. CDR3 loop: CASSQTAGGTYEQYF. CDR3 nucleotide sequence: TGCGCCAGCAGCCAAACCGCGGGGGGGACCTACGAGCAGTACTTC.